This is a list of T cell receptor beta chains from one sample in a study of cytomegalovirus exposure and HLA in healthy donors. Sequencing was performed with immunoSEQ multiplex PCR; in TCRdb, only in-frame clones are kept and a portion is missing. The profile shows just over 200,000 clones, roughly 70% of them singletons. The sample taken for sequencing was PBMCs. The receptors originated from a middle-aged man in good health and CMV-seropositive. Each CDR3 is given with its conserved first and last residue. The D gene is left open where the match is weak. Not every row has a clone size; where given, it reads once, few, many or a size class.

clone_size	d_call	v_call	j_call	cdr3_aa	cdr3_nt
-	-	TRBV11-2	TRBJ1-2	CASSPSRANYGYTF	TGTGCCAGCAGCCCCTCAAGAGCAAACTATGGCTACACCTTC
once	-	TRBV7-2	TRBJ2-7	CASSLSFGVAYEQYF	TGTGCCAGCAGCTTGAGCTTCGGGGTTGCCTACGAGCAGTACTTC
-	TRBD1	TRBV27	TRBJ2-7	CASSRQGSSYEQYF	TGTGCCAGCAGTCGACAGGGGAGCTCCTACGAGCAGTACTTC
-	TRBD1	TRBV27	TRBJ2-7	CASSLRFSGAGGQGAYEQYF	TGTGCCAGCAGTTTAAGGTTTTCGGGGGCCGGGGGACAGGGGGCCTACGAGCAGTACTTC
once	-	TRBV28	TRBJ2-5	CASSRQLETQYF	TGTGCCAGCTCACGACAGCTGGAGACCCAGTACTTC
-	-	TRBV28	TRBJ1-2	CASSPTRGGGYTF	TGTGCCAGCAGTCCTACGCGGGGTGGTGGCTACACCTTC
-	-	TRBV10-1	TRBJ2-7	CASSEPQGSYEQYF	TGCGCCAGCAGTGAGCCCCAGGGGTCCTACGAGCAGTACTTC
-	-	TRBV6-1	TRBJ2-7	CASRPEFLGYEQYF	TGTGCCAGCAGACCGGAGTTCCTTGGATACGAGCAGTACTTC
few	-	TRBV7-9	TRBJ1-1	CASSPGGHGTEAFF	TGTGCCAGCAGCCCCGGCGGGCACGGCACTGAAGCTTTCTTT
few	TRBD1	TRBV6-5	TRBJ1-2	CASSVQGVDGYTF	TGTGCCAGCAGCGTCCAGGGGGTTGATGGCTACACCTTC
-	TRBD1	TRBV5-1	TRBJ2-2	CASSSSGTDYTGELFF	TGCGCCAGCAGCTCATCCGGGACAGATTACACCGGGGAGCTGTTTTTT
-	-	TRBV27	TRBJ1-2	CASSLSAGINYGYTF	TGTGCCAGCAGTTTATCGGCAGGGATTAACTATGGCTACACCTTC
-	TRBD1	TRBV18	TRBJ1-6	CASSLQGAESPLHF	TGTGCCAGCTCTCTGCAGGGGGCGGAATCACCCCTCCACTTT
-	-	TRBV11-2	TRBJ2-4	CASSFDTRNIQYF	TGTGCCAGCAGCTTTGACACCCGAAACATTCAGTACTTC
-	TRBD1	TRBV14	TRBJ2-5	CASSQALTGIGETQYF	TGTGCCAGCAGCCAAGCCCTGACAGGGATCGGGGAGACCCAGTACTTC
-	-	TRBV21-1	TRBJ2-7	CASSKRGTGTYEQYF	TGTGCCAGCAGCAAACGAGGGACAGGGACCTACGAGCAGTACTTC
once	-	TRBV11-2	TRBJ1-1	CASSIGRGDTEAFF	TGTGCCAGCAGTATAGGGAGGGGGGACACTGAAGCTTTCTTT
-	TRBD2	TRBV4-2	TRBJ2-1	CASSTSSGGSYNEQFF	TGTGCCAGCAGCACTTCTAGCGGGGGGTCTTACAATGAGCAGTTCTTC
-	TRBD1	TRBV18	TRBJ2-2	CASSPDRGTDGELFF	TGTGCCAGCTCACCGGACAGGGGTACGGACGGGGAGCTGTTTTTT
-	TRBD2	TRBV29-1	TRBJ2-5	CSGYNGGGETQYF	TGCAGCGGGTATAACGGGGGGGGAGAGACCCAGTACTTC
-	-	TRBV7-2	TRBJ1-6	CASSLVGPPNSPLHF	TGTGCCAGCAGCTTAGTTGGGCCACCTAATTCACCCCTCCACTTT
-	TRBD1	TRBV5-1	TRBJ2-3	CASSPGQGGDTQYF	TGCGCCAGCAGCCCGGGACAGGGGGGAGATACGCAGTATTTT
few	-	TRBV5-1	TRBJ2-3	CASTSGRGRGDTQYF	TGCGCCAGCACCTCCGGGCGGGGGCGGGGAGATACGCAGTATTTT
-	-	TRBV5-1	TRBJ1-2	CASSLRGAPTTPNYGYTF	TGCGCCAGCAGCCTCCGGGGGGCTCCTACAACTCCGAACTATGGCTACACCTTC
-	-	TRBV5-1	TRBJ2-5	CASSLAFGAQETQYF	TGCGCCAGCAGCTTGGCCTTTGGGGCCCAAGAGACCCAGTACTTC
-	-	TRBV11-1	TRBJ2-3	CASSPTGRLSKTDTQYF	TGTGCCAGCAGCCCGACAGGGAGGCTAAGCAAGACAGATACGCAGTATTTT
few	TRBD1	TRBV7-2	TRBJ1-1	CASSTDRARNTEAFF	TGTGCCAGCAGCACCGACAGGGCGAGGAACACTGAAGCTTTCTTT
-	TRBD1	TRBV4-1	TRBJ2-1	CASSQGTGASGYNEQFF	TGCGCCAGCAGCCAAGGTACAGGGGCCTCCGGCTACAATGAGCAGTTCTTC
once	-	TRBV7-8	TRBJ2-1	CASSSSTGGGWNEQFF	TGTGCCAGCAGTTCTTCAACAGGGGGAGGGTGGAATGAGCAGTTCTTC
once	-	TRBV27	TRBJ1-2	CASSPVRSYYGYTF	TGTGCCAGCAGCCCAGTGAGGTCGTACTATGGCTACACCTTC
-	-	TRBV7-9	TRBJ1-5	CASSLDIKPQHF	TGTGCCAGCAGCTTGGACATCAAACCCCAGCATTTT
-	-	TRBV5-1	TRBJ1-2	CASSLGQPYGYTF	TGCGCCAGCAGCTTGGGACAGCCCTATGGCTACACCTTC
-	-	TRBV27	TRBJ2-7	CASSSSDRPEQYF	TGTGCCAGCAGCTCGTCGGACAGACCTGAGCAGTACTTC
-	TRBD1	TRBV5-1	TRBJ2-7	CASSLRTGYEQYF	TGCGCCAGCAGCTTGAGGACAGGGTACGAGCAGTACTTC
-	TRBD1	TRBV2	TRBJ1-6	CASITQGYNSPLHF	TGTGCCAGCATTACACAGGGGTATAATTCACCCCTCCACTTT
-	TRBD1	TRBV6-5	TRBJ2-7	CASSSGQGPGQQYF	TGTGCCAGCAGTTCAGGACAGGGCCCTGGACAGCAGTACTTC
-	-	TRBV5-1	TRBJ2-7	CASSVAGAALLDEQYF	TGCGCCAGCAGTGTGGCAGGGGCCGCTTTATTGGACGAGCAGTACTTC
-	TRBD1	TRBV6-1	TRBJ1-5	CASSPRGQGQPQHF	TGTGCCAGCAGTCCCAGGGGGCAGGGCCAGCCCCAGCATTTT
-	-	TRBV7-2	TRBJ1-6	CASSSMRTADSPLHF	TGTGCCAGCAGCTCCATGAGGACAGCAGATTCACCCCTCCACTTT
once	-	TRBV19	TRBJ2-7	CASSIERGSYEQYF	TGTGCCAGTAGTATAGAAAGGGGAAGTTACGAGCAGTACTTC
-	-	TRBV28	TRBJ1-6	CASSFRGRSYNSPLHF	TGTGCCAGCAGTTTCAGGGGTCGGTCCTATAATTCACCCCTCCACTTT
few	TRBD2	TRBV12-5	TRBJ2-3	CASGGLAGGGDTQYF	TGTGCTAGTGGGGGACTAGCGGGGGGGGGAGATACGCAGTATTTT
-	-	TRBV4-2	TRBJ1-4	CASSQEGRGYNNEKLFF	TGTGCCAGCAGCCAAGAGGGCAGGGGCTATAATAATGAAAAACTGTTTTTT
-	-	TRBV5-1	TRBJ1-2	CASSLVLGQGTYGYTF	TGCGCCAGCAGCTTGGTGTTGGGCCAGGGAACCTATGGCTACACCTTC
-	TRBD1	TRBV6-5	TRBJ1-2	CASSPTGQGVVGYTF	TGTGCCAGCAGCCCCACGGGACAGGGAGTGGTCGGCTACACCTTC
-	-	TRBV28	TRBJ2-3	CASRRRGQSTDTQYF	TGTGCCAGCAGGCGCAGGGGACAATCTACAGATACGCAGTATTTT
few	-	TRBV10-1	TRBJ2-2	CASSENRANTGELFF	TGCGCCAGCAGTGAAAACAGGGCAAACACCGGGGAGCTGTTTTTT
-	-	TRBV5-4	TRBJ2-4	CASSLENGAPQYF	TGTGCCAGCAGCTTGGAAAATGGGGCCCCTCAGTACTTC
-	-	TRBV20-1	TRBJ2-7	CSARGAEQYF	TGCAGTGCTAGGGGGGCCGAGCAGTACTTC
few	-	TRBV27	TRBJ2-3	CASSLVPVQDTDTQYF	TGTGCCAGCAGTTTGGTACCCGTTCAGGACACAGATACGCAGTATTTT
-	-	TRBV28	TRBJ2-4	CASSLMESSKNIQYF	TGTGCCAGCAGTTTAATGGAGTCCTCCAAAAACATTCAGTACTTC
-	-	TRBV27	TRBJ2-3	CASSLGGPSTDTQYF	TGTGCCAGCAGTTTAGGGGGCCCGAGCACAGATACGCAGTATTTT
-	-	TRBV6-6	TRBJ2-7	CASSYGDGSSYEQYF	TGTGCCAGCAGTTATGGGGACGGGAGCTCCTACGAGCAGTACTTC
once	-	TRBV28	TRBJ2-4	CASRGAGGLAKNIQYF	TGTGCCAGCAGGGGAGCCGGAGGCCTAGCCAAAAACATTCAGTACTTC
-	-	TRBV7-8	TRBJ1-1	CASSWGVSTEAFF	TGTGCCAGCAGCTGGGGGGTTTCCACTGAAGCTTTCTTT
-	-	TRBV6-5	TRBJ2-1	CASSYSIVRGGNEQFF	TGTGCCAGCAGTTACTCGATCGTCAGGGGCGGGAATGAGCAGTTCTTC
-	-	TRBV10-3	TRBJ2-7	CAISELGEQGEQYF	TGTGCCATCAGTGAATTGGGCGAACAGGGAGAGCAGTACTTC
once	-	TRBV2	TRBJ1-4	CASTGGLKGLFF	TGTGCCAGCACGGGGGGATTAAAAGGACTGTTTTTT
-	TRBD2	TRBV4-3	TRBJ2-2	CASSQDSLAETNTGELFF	TGCGCCAGCAGCCAAGACTCGCTAGCGGAGACGAACACCGGGGAGCTGTTTTTT